Judged by abundance, the clone carrying this T cell receptor beta chain is medium-sized (0.01 to 0.1%). Antigen: not known. Sequence at one end of the junction differs from germline and may be a read error. This specimen belongs to a study of graft-versus-host responses after intestinal transplantation. Study details: For about three years after anti-thymocyte globulin induction, all recipients took tacrolimus and steroids.

The V gene's germline CDR1 is SGHDT and CDR2 YYEEEE. The CDR3 runs 13 residues. The repertoire was sequenced with immunoSEQ multiplex PCR; TCRdb's copy has only in-frame clones and lacks some. Of 99,000 or so clones listed, roughly 84% were seen once; the top ten hold about 1%. Study-level results: GvH clonotypes were identified within recipient marrow, with a subset emerging first in ileum or blood. Association was observed between peak circulating GvH clone levels and early post-transplant HvG declines.

The V and J genes are TRBV5-6 and TRBJ1-1; TRBD1 matches 7 bases. The TCR comes from a human donor who received an intestinal transplant. Source: unstimulated CD4+ T cells sorted from spleen or lymph node cells, taken before intestinal transplant. The CDR3 here is CATSRQGRAEAFF. The DNA for the CDR3 is TGTGCCACCAGCCGACAGGGACGCGCTGAAGCTTTCTTT.